The T cell receptor beta chain under discussion was sequenced for a study of blood T cell repertoires in COVID-19. Looking at the study overall: The study drew acute and convalescent COVID-19 samples from the United States, Italy and Spain. PBMCs, B-cell-depleted T cells, or T cells were the source of the cDNA or gDNA that made up the material.

The V end lost 1 base, the J end lost 2 bases, and 8 bases lay between the germline ends. CDR3 size: 14 residues. Germline CDR1 is SGHAT and CDR2 is FQNNGV. Authors' processing steps: Reference gene primer amplification gave nucleated cell count estimates. Using immunoSEQ multiplex PCR, the repertoire was profiled, and TCRdb retains in-frame clones only, with some absent. D and trimming come from the DNA, and the V and J calls and clone size come from that table. Among approximately 90,000 clones listed, around four fifths were seen once. The chain employs TRBV11-2 and TRBJ1-2; tentative D call: TRBD1 (6 bases). The material sequenced was peripheral blood. The receptor was isolated from a man aged 50 or older with acute or convalescent COVID-19. Here the CDR3 reads CASSLVTGNYGYTF. The CDR3 DNA reads TGTGCCAGCAGCTTAGTGACAGGCAACTATGGCTACACCTTC. The variable domain in full, with the rest retrieved from reference TRBV11-2 and TRBJ1-2, is EAGVAQSPRYKIIEKRQSVAFWCNPISGHATLYWYQQILGQGPKLLIQFQNNGVVDDSQLPKDRFSAERLKGVDSTLKIQPAKLEDSAVYLCASSLVTGNYGYTFGSGTRLTVV.